This T cell receptor beta chain was identified during a study of prognosis after radiotherapy for stage I lung cancer (dated by TCRdb to the early 2020s). In terms of the full investigation: Roughly 20 stage I NSCLC patients were enrolled in Nanjing, China, between 2018 and 2019. Distant metastases were developed by four of the 19 patients after SBRT, at a median of around seven months, whereas no significant progression was observed in the other 15 patients. Every patient was regarded as medically inoperable, because of comorbidities in about a dozen cases and refusal of surgery in several cases. A total of roughly 40 blood samples from roughly 20 patients were sequenced, with one sample obtained before and one obtained after SBRT for each patient. This study profiled peripheral blood TCR beta repertoires from stage I NSCLC patients before and after stereotactic body radiotherapy and linked the repertoires to distant failure. Concurrent therapy was not administered to any patient alongside SBRT. The cohort was made up of around 13 men and over 5 women, with a median age of around 70 years and an age range of about 50 to 95 years. Over twelve of the patients were found to have newly diagnosed primary stage I lung tumors, and roughly five were living with oligometastatic NSCLC after surgical resection of the primary tumor. Tumor histology was squamous cell carcinoma in over 5 patients and adenocarcinoma in twelve. Using image-guided IMRT or VMAT, SBRT was delivered in 3 to 5 fractions at a biologically effective dose of at least 100 Gy. The paper as a whole reports these results and caveats: Limitations of the study included a small cohort and short follow-up, and the study findings need independent validation. None of the reported P values were adjusted for multiple comparisons. After SBRT, the number of unique TCR clones decreased (median around 9,400 before versus several thousand after; Wilcoxon paired P=0.011). Whether the expanded TCR clones were tumor-specific was not determined. Post-SBRT Shannon entropy and its change from baseline were lower in patients who developed distant metastases; baseline Shannon entropy was not associated with metastases. Differences by metastasis status were reportedly seen in TRBV and TRBJ usage frequencies, involving two V genes at baseline and, after SBRT, roughly nine V genes and two J genes.

CDR1 is given as MNHEY and CDR2 as SVGEGT, both from the germline V gene. V and J are trimmed by 6 bases and 4 bases, and the gene matches miss 8 bases of the junction. Its CDR3 holds 15 amino acids, cysteine through phenylalanine. Only the CDR3 portion is preserved as DNA: 45 bases, with reading frame beginning at the first base. No patient had a history of other malignancies or prior chemotherapy or radiotherapy, and all had node-negative disease on CT and PET/CT. At each of two time points, approximately 6.3 milliliters of peripheral venous blood were collected into EDTA tubes. PBMCs were isolated by Ficoll-Paque Plus density-gradient centrifugation. Samples were stored at -80°C immediately after collection until analysis. A note on this clonotype: Its specific antigen is unknown. No much larger clonotype is one base removed from it; base qualities were not supplied.

Two rounds of multiplex PCR were used to amplify the TCR beta CDR3 region from genomic DNA. In the first round of PCR, primers specific to each TRBV and TRBJ gene were used, and the primer sequences are filed in Chinese patent CN105087789A. The second PCR round used universal primers. The Roche High Pure PCR Template Preparation Kit was used to extract genomic DNA from the frozen PBMCs. Paired-end sequencing with 151 bp reads was performed on the libraries using an Illumina HiSeq 3000. The study's own analysis went as follows. Raw reads lacking the multiplex PCR primer sequences were removed with CutAdapt. PEAR was used to merge high-quality paired reads into contigs. TRB V, D and J gene segments were assigned to each contig with MiXCR by alignment to reference sequences. CDR3 sequences were clustered by base quality and sequence similarity to remove sequencing errors. Diversity was calculated as Shannon entropy divided by the natural log of the number of productive TCR sequences. To get clonality, Shannon entropy was divided by the natural log of the number of unique clonotypes, and that result was subtracted from one. Using the Youden index from ROC curves, the researchers picked the repertoire-metric cut-offs for progression-free survival, and all analyses were carried out in R 3.5.3. TCRdb cleaned the public reads at Q25 with fastp, built clones with MiXCR and kept in-frame beta chains. Duplicate CDR3 protein sequences are folded into a single record with the most common DNA and genes. In this record, the V and J calls reflect TCRdb's handling and not the investigators' own analysis. Here the sample has more than 15,000 distinct CDR3 sequences; about 60% occur a single time. The ten most abundant clones make up 27% of the sample.

The sequence joins TRBV6-2 or TRBV6-3 to TRBJ2-7; 11 nucleotides in the junction match TRBD2. The receptor was isolated from a donor aged 50 or older with non-small cell lung cancer. The sample here was PBMCs, taken before or after stereotactic body radiation therapy (not recorded which). CDR3 reads: CASRSGTSGKYEQYF. The nucleotide sequence is TGTGCCAGCAGGTCCGGGACTAGCGGAAAATACGAGCAGTACTTC.